Detailed here is one TCR delta chain. TCRdb called clones anew from the RT-PCR reads with CATT. The sample carries about 11,000 delta-chain clones, 38% recorded once. Trimming pared 0 bases from V and 0 bases from J, leaving 17 bases between. This CDR3 has 18 amino acids. CDR1 TSWWSYY and CDR2 QGS come from the germline V gene. This sample was taken from a study of gamma-delta T cells after stem cell transplantation. This TCR was recovered from a human donor. It is not recorded whose cells these are; they may come from a transplant donor. Sequencing was done on a sample of gamma-delta T cells. The chain couples TRDV1 to TRDJ1; maybe TRDD3 (6 bases). This CDR3 reads CALGELGFYRGYTDKLIF. The CDR3 DNA is TGTGCTCTTGGGGAACTAGGGTTTTACAGGGGATACACCGATAAACTCATCTTT.